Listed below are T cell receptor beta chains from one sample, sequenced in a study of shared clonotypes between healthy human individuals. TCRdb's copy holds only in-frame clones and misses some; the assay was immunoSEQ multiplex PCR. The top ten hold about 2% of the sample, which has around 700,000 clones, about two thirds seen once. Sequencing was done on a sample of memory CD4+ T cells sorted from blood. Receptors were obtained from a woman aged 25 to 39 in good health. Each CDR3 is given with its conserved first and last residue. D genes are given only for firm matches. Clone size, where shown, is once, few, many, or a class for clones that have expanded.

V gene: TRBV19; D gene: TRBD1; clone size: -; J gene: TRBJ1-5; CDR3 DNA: TGTGCCAGTAGTATAGTGCTTGGGACAGATTATAGCAATCAGCCCCAGCATTTT; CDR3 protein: CASSIVLGTDYSNQPQHF
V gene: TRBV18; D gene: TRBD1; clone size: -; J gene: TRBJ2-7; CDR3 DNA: TGTGCCAGCTCACCCACCCTGAGACAGGGACCCAACGAGCAGTACTTC; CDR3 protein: CASSPTLRQGPNEQYF
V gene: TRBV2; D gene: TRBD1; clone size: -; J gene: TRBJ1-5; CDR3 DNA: TGTGCCAGCAGTGTCGGGACAGGGGGCCTCAATCAGCCCCAGCATTTT; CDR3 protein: CASSVGTGGLNQPQHF
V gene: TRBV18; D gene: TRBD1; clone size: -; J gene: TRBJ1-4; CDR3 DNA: TGTGCCAGCTCACCGTACCGGGACAGTAATGAAAAACTGTTTTTT; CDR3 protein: CASSPYRDSNEKLFF
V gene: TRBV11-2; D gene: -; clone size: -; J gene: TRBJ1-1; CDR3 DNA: TGTGCCAGCAGATTACAGATGAACACTGAAGCTTTCTTT; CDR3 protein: CASRLQMNTEAFF
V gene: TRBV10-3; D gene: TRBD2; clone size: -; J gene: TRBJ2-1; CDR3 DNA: TGTGCCATCAGTGATCAGACTAGCGGGGCTTACAATGAGCAGTTCTTC; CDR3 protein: CAISDQTSGAYNEQFF
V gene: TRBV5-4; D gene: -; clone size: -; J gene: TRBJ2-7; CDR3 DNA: TGTGCCAGCAGCTTGGGTTTGGGGAAGGGCGAGCAGTACTTC; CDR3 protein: CASSLGLGKGEQYF
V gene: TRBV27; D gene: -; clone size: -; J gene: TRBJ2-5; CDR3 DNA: TGTGCCAGCAGTTTACTGGGGAAACAAGAGACCCAGTACTTC; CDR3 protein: CASSLLGKQETQYF
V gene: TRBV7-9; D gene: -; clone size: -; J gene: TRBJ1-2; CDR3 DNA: TGTGCCAGCAGCCCCCCCACAGGGTTTCGTTATGGCTACACCTTC; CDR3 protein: CASSPPTGFRYGYTF
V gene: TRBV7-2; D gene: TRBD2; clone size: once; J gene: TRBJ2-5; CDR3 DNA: TGTGCCAGCAGCTTAGCGGGGGAGGGGACCCAGTACTTC; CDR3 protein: CASSLAGEGTQYF
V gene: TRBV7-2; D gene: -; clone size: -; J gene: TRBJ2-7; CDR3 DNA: TGTGCCAGCAGCTTAGTTCCAGGGTCTCTGAACGAGCAGTACTTC; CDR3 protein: CASSLVPGSLNEQYF
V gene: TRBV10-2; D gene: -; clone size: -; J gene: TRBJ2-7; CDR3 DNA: TGCGCCAGCAGGGGTAGCAGGATGGTCGACGAGCAGTACTTC; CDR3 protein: CASRGSRMVDEQYF
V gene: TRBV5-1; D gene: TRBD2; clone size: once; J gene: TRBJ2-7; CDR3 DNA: TGCGCCAGCAGCTCCTACCCGACTAGCGGCTACGAGCAGTACTTC; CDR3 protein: CASSSYPTSGYEQYF
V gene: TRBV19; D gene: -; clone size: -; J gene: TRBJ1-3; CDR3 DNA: TGTGCCAGTAGTCGAGGGACCTCTGGAAACACCATATATTTT; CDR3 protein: CASSRGTSGNTIYF
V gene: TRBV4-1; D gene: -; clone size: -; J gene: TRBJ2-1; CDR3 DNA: TGCGCCAGCAGCCGGGATTTCGGGAACTCCTACAATGAGCAGTTCTTC; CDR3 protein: CASSRDFGNSYNEQFF
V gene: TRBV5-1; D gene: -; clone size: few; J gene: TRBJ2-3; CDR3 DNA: TGCGCCAGCAGCCCAGTGGTCAGGGGAACAGATACGCAGTATTTT; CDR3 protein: CASSPVVRGTDTQYF
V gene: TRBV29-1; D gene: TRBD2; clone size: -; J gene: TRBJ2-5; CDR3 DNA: TGCAGCGCCCTAGCGGGAGCGAACTGGGAGACCCAGTACTTC; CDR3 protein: CSALAGANWETQYF
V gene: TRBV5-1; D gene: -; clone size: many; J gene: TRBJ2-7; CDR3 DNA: TGCGCCAGCAGCTTTAATGACAGGAATGACGAGCAGTACTTC; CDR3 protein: CASSFNDRNDEQYF
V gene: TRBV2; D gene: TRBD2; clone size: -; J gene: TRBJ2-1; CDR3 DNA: TGTGCCAGCAGTGAACAGCTAGCGGGATTCAATGAGCAGTTCTTC; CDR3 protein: CASSEQLAGFNEQFF
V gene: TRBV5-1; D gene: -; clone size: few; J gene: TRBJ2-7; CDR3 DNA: TGCGCCAGCAGCTTGGGGATTGGCGAGCAGTACTTC; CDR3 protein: CASSLGIGEQYF
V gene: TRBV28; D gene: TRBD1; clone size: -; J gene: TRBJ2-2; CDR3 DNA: TGTGCCAGCAGTTTAACGAGGACAGGGCGCACCGGGGAGCTGTTTTTT; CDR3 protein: CASSLTRTGRTGELFF
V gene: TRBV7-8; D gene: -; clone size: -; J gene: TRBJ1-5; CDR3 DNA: TGTGCCAGCAGCCAGTATCTCAATCAGCCCCAGCATTTT; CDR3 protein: CASSQYLNQPQHF
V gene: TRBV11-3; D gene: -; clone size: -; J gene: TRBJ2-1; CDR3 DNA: TGTGCCAGCAGCTTAGATCTGGGGAAAACCCTAGGAGCCTACAATGAGCAGTTCTTC; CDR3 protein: CASSLDLGKTLGAYNEQFF
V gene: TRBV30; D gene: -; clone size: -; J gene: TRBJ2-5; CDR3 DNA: TGTGCCTGGAGCGGGGGAGTCGAGACCCAGTACTTC; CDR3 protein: CAWSGGVETQYF
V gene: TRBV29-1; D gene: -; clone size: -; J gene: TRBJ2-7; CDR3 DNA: TGCAGCGTTGAGGTCGCTAATTACGAGCAGTACTTC; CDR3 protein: CSVEVANYEQYF
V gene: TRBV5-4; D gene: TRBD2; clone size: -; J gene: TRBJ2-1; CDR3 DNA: TGCGCCAGCAGCCAAGCTCGGGGGGGTAGCGGGAGGGCCGCGTTCTTC; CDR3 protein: CASSQARGGSGRAAFF
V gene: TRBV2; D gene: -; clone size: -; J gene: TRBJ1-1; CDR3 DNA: TGTGCCAGCAGTGAAGGTGGGGGAACTGAAGCTTTCTTT; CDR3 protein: CASSEGGGTEAFF
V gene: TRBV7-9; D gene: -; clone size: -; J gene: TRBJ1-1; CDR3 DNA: TGTGCCAGCAGCTTCAAACAGGGCGCTGAAGCTTTCTTT; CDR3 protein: CASSFKQGAEAFF
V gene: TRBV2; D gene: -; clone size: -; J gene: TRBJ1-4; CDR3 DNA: TGTGCCAGCAGACACGCGGGCACTAATGAAAAACTGTTTTTT; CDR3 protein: CASRHAGTNEKLFF
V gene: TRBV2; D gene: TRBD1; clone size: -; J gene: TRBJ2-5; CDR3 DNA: TGTGCCAGCAGCAGACAGGGGATGGGGGAGACCCAGTACTTC; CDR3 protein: CASSRQGMGETQYF
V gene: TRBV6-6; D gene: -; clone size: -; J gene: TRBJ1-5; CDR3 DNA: TGTGCCAGCAGTTACCCCCCATGGGACCATCAGCCCCAGCATTTT; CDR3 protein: CASSYPPWDHQPQHF
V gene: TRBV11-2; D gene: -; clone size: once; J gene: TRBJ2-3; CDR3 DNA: TGTGCCAGCAGCGCGACAGATACGCAGTATTTT; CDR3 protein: CASSATDTQYF
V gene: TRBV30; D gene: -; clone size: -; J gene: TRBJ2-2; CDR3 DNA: TGTGCCTGGGGGGACGGGAACACCGGGGAGCTGTTTTTT; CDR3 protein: CAWGDGNTGELFF
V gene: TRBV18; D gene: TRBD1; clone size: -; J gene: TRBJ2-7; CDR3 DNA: TGTGCCAGCTCACCGGTTCGGGACAGCTACGAGCAGTACTTC; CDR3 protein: CASSPVRDSYEQYF
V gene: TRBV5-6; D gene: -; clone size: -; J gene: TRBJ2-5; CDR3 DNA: TGTGCCAGCAGCTTCGTCGGGAGTCGGGAGACCCAGTACTTC; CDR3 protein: CASSFVGSRETQYF
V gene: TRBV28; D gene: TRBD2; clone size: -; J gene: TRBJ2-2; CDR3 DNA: TGTGCCAGCACCCCGGGACTAGCCGTCACCGGGGAGCTGTTTTTT; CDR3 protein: CASTPGLAVTGELFF
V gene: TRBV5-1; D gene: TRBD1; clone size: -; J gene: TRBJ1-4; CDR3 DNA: TGCGCCAGCAGAGTAGGCGGGACAGGGCTTGAAAAACTGTTTTTT; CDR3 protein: CASRVGGTGLEKLFF
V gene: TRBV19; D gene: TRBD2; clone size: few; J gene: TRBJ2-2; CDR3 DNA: TGTGCCAGTAGGGGCGGGAGGGCCTTTGACACCGGGGAGCTGTTTTTT; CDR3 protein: CASRGGRAFDTGELFF
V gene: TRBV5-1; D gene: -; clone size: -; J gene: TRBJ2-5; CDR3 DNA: TGCGCCAGCAGCTTGGCTCGGCAGGGTCTACAAGAGACCCAGTACTTC; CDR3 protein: CASSLARQGLQETQYF